One T cell receptor beta chain is described in this entry. Antigen unknown. Mouse gene names apply. The read comes to an end 4 residues before the CDR3 does, leaving the germline J gene to fill in the end. The sample originates from a study of CD8+ T cells in alopecia areata. The wider study: Female C3H/HeJ mice aged about 7-10 weeks received skin from approximately 6-13-month-old C3H/HeJ donors with spontaneous alopecia. The study's findings and limits: Researchers reported that TCR sharing among patients proved less clear than in mice, possibly HLA-linked. Lesional scalp, notably in alopecia totalis/universalis, had clonality above that of normal scalp.

The pooled cutaneous lymph node cells were sorted using several markers (CD4, CD8alpha, NKG2D, NKG2ACE and others). Extracted RNA was reverse transcribed into cDNA, the sequencing template. Produced via immunoSEQ multiplex PCR; TCRdb's table is partial and in-frame only. This sample includes 200,000 to 300,000 clones with no singletons; its ten biggest clones take up more than 0.95%. V gave up 0 bases and J gave up 1 base, with 12 bases separating them. The CDR3 sequence is 16 residues long. CDR1 SGHDT and CDR2 FRDEAV come from the germline V gene. The origin of this receptor is a C3H/HeJ mouse with alopecia areata. Mice of this strain are of MHC haplotype H2-k. The specimen sequenced was CD4+ T cells sorted from a lymph node. This chain joins TRBV14 and TRBJ2-3, with TRBD1 as a possible D gene (6 bases). Incomplete CDR3 DNA: TGTGCCAGCAGTTTCTCCTCAGGGGAGGGTGCAGAA. Protein product: CASSFSSGEGAE. The whole CDR3 region reads CASSFSSGEGAETLYF.